Below, 6 T cell receptor beta chains from the same sample are listed, as sequenced in a study of PD-1 blockade in mismatch repair-deficient tumors. Using immunoSEQ multiplex PCR, the repertoire was profiled, and TCRdb retains in-frame clones only, with some absent. In the table there are 55,000 to 85,000 clones, 60% to 80% of which are singletons. Source: peripheral blood, taken 2 weeks after starting pembrolizumab. The receptors originated from an adult with mismatch repair-deficient cancer.

This clone occurred once. V is TRBV5-1 and J is TRBJ2-7, with D tentatively TRBD1 or TRBD2 (6 bases each). This CDR3 spans 15 amino acids. Trimming removed 2 bases at V and 12 bases at J, with 24 bases between. CDR1 SGHRS and CDR2 YFSETQ come from the germline V gene. CDR3 DNA sequence: TGCGCCAGCAGCTTAGGGGGGACGGAATTCCTCTCGAGGTACTTC. It codes for CASSLGGTEFLSRYF.

The V call is TRBV18, the J call TRBJ2-7; TRBD1 aligns across 7 bases. The V gene's germline CDR1 is KGHSH and CDR2 LQKENI. The CDR3 contains 15 residues. Germline trimming cut 2 bases from V and 1 base from J; bases unmatched to any gene: 5. As DNA, the CDR3 is TGTGCCAGCTCACCAGGACAGGCGATATCCTACGAGCAGTACTTC. Amino acid sequence: CASSPGQAISYEQYF.

The CDR3 spells CASSRTTGVDGNTIYF. The CDR3 bases are TGTGCCAGTAGTAGGACGACAGGGGTTGATGGAAACACCATATATTTT. The chain links TRBV19 to TRBJ1-3, with 8 bases fitting TRBD1. Germline CDR1 reads LNHDA; CDR2 reads SQIVND (reference sequence). Losses at the gene ends were 4 bases for V and 3 bases for J; bases not matched to a gene: 8. This CDR3 has 16 amino acids.

V usage is TRBV4-2 and J usage is TRBJ2-7, with D maybe TRBD2 (5 bases). The CDR3 sequence is 16 residues long. Looked up from germline, CDR1 is LGHNA and CDR2 is YNFKEQ. Trimming shortened V by 0 bases and J by 5 bases, and 17 bases separated the two germline ends. DNA for the CDR3: TGTGCCAGCAGCCAAGATTGGGCAGACGACTACCACGAGCAGTACTTC. Translation: CASSQDWADDYHEQYF.

This sequence joins TRBV6-1 and TRBJ2-1, with 14 bases that match TRBD2. There are 15 residues in the CDR3. Losses at the gene ends were 7 bases for V and 7 bases for J; bases not matched to a gene: 6. Germline CDR1 MNHNS, CDR2 SASEGT. The CDR3 region is CASTMGLAGVNEQFF. As DNA, the CDR3 is TGTGCCAGCACCATGGGACTAGCGGGAGTAAATGAGCAGTTCTTC.

The genes are TRBV6-5 and TRBJ2-2; no reliable D call. CDR1 is MNHEY, CDR2 SVGAGI, per germline. Trimming shortened V by 10 bases and J by 3 bases, and 9 bases separated the two germline ends. The CDR3 is 12 residues long. CDR3 protein: CAIRTDTGELFF. As DNA, the CDR3 is TGTGCCATCCGGACGGACACCGGGGAGCTGTTTTTT.